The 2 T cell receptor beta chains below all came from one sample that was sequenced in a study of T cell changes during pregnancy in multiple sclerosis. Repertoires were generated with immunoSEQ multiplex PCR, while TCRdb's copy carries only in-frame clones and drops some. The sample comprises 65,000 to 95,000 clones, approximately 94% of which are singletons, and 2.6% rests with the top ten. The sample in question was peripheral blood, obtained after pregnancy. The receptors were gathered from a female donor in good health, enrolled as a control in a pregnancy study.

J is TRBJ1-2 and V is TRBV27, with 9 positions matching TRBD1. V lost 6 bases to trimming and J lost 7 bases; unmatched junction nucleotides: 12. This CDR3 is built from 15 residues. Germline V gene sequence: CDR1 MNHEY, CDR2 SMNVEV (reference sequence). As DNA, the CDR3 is TGTGCCAGCAGGCAGGGACAGGGAGGGCTTGGTGGCTACACCTTC. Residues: CASRQGQGGLGGYTF.

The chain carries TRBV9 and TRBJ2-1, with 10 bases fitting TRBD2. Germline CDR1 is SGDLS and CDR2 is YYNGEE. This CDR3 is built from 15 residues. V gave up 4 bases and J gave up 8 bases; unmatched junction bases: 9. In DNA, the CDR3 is TGTGCCAGCAGCCCAAGCGGGAGGGCCTATTATGAGCAGTTCTTC. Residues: CASSPSGRAYYEQFF.